One and the same sample provided the 7 T cell receptor beta chains below, sequenced in a study of T cells after posttransplantation cyclophosphamide. TCRdb's table, derived via immunoSEQ multiplex PCR, lists solely in-frame clones and lacks some. There are over 10,000 clones in the sample, none observed a single time. Cyclophosphamide on days +3 and +4 followed busulfan-fludarabine conditioning and a marrow graft. This specimen was PBMCs, taken after allogeneic stem cell transplant with posttransplant cyclophosphamide. Receptors were obtained from a female patient in her forties who received an allogeneic stem cell transplant from an unrelated donor, was CMV-positive, and had acute GVHD only. Some T cells could come from the graft donor.

This clone was seen a handful of times. V is TRBV12-1 and J is TRBJ2-7; the table calls TRBD1, which could not be checked here. TRBV12-1 is reported as a pseudogene. CDR3 length: 15 residues. CDR3 sequence (DNA): TGTGCCAGCAGCTTCGGGACAGGGGAGCCCTACGAGCAGTACGTC. Amino acids: CASSFGTGEPYEQYV.

This clone has ten or more counts. The rearrangement uses TRBV10-3 and TRBJ2-3; 10 bases line up with TRBD2. Germline loops: CDR1 ENHRY, CDR2 SYGVKD. The CDR3 runs 15 residues. J was trimmed by 0 bases and V by 6 bases; bases with no gene match: 3. The CDR3 sequence: CAISTSGTSTDTQYF. Here the CDR3 DNA reads TGTGCCATCAGCACTAGCGGGACCAGCACAGATACGCAGTATTTT.

This clone has a handful of counts. The rearrangement uses TRBV27 and TRBJ1-2; D remains unclear. This CDR3 has 13 amino acids. Germline V gives CDR1 MNHEY, CDR2 SMNVEV (reference sequence). Trimming left V 2 bases short and J 4 bases short, with 8 bases between. Here the CDR3 DNA reads TGTGCCAGCAGTTTAGCTGGGCCCTATGGCTACACCTTC. This gives the protein CASSLAGPYGYTF.

This chain uses TRBV10-3 with TRBJ2-3, with 10 bases aligning to TRBD2. The CDR3 has 15 residues. Looked up from germline, CDR1 is ENHRY and CDR2 is SYGVKD. V shed 7 bases, J shed 0 bases, and the junction held 4 bases outside the gene matches. CDR3 DNA sequence: TGTGCCATCACCCCGACTAGCGGGAGCACAGATACGCAGTATTTT. The encoded protein is CAITPTSGSTDTQYF.

There are many counts of this clone. The chain links TRBV5-1 to TRBJ2-1, with TRBD2 identical over 7 bases. From germline, CDR1 is SGHRS and CDR2 YFSETQ. The CDR3 contains 14 residues. Germline trimming cut 0 bases from V and 5 bases from J; bases unmatched to any gene: 2. DNA for the CDR3: TGCGCCAGCAGCTTGGGGACTAGTCACAATGAGCAGTTCTTC. Translation: CASSLGTSHNEQFF.

This clone occurred a few times. V gene TRBV19 combines with J gene TRBJ1-6, with D tentatively TRBD1 (6 bases). There are 16 residues in the CDR3. Trimming left V 3 bases short and J 5 bases short, with 14 bases between. The V gene's germline CDR1 is LNHDA and CDR2 SQIVND (reference sequence). Here the CDR3 reads CASSITGLKDNSPLHF. CDR3 bases: TGTGCCAGTAGTATTACAGGGCTCAAGGATAATTCACCCCTCCACTTT.

This clone was observed a handful of times. A much bigger clone sits one base away, suggesting this may be a read error. The V call is TRBV7-9, the J call TRBJ2-5; TRBD1 matches at 10 bases. V dropped 4 bases and J dropped 11; count of bases not matched to a gene: 13. CDR3 length equals 15 residues. Germline CDR1 is SEHNR and CDR2 is FQNEAQ (reference sequence). The CDR3 coding sequence is TGTGCCAGCAGCTCCATCGGGACAGGGGCGAAGGAGCAGTACTTC. Translated: CASSSIGTGAKEQYF. Combining the CDR3 with reference TRBV7-9 and TRBJ2-5 gives the whole variable domain DTGVSQNPRHKITKRGQNVTFRCDPISEHNRLYWYRQTLGQGPEFLTYFQNEAQLEKSRLLSDRFSAERPKGSFSTLEIQRTEQGDSAMYLCASSSIGTGAKEQYFGPGTRLLVL.